The clone carrying this T cell receptor (beta chain) was seen only once. This record belongs to a study of CD8 T cells in Susac syndrome. CDR3 length: 13 residues. The germline gives CDR1 DFQATT, CDR2 SNEGSKA (reference sequence). V lost 6 bases and J lost 5; bases outside the gene matches: 9. The RNA, about 0.45 to 1 ug, was put through reverse transcription using random hexamers. TCRdb reanalysed the immunoSEQ multiplex PCR reads using MiXCR and keeps one entry per CDR3 protein. The sample contains about 200,000 distinct CDR3 sequences, 80% to 95% of which appear only once. The TCR was taken from a human donor in good health. This chain joins TRBV20-1 and TRBJ2-5, with 7 nucleotides matching TRBD2. The material sequenced was CD4+ T cells from PBMCs. This CDR3 reads CSARGTTGETQYF. The CDR3 nucleotides are TGCAGTGCCCGCGGGACTACCGGGGAGACCCAGTACTTC.